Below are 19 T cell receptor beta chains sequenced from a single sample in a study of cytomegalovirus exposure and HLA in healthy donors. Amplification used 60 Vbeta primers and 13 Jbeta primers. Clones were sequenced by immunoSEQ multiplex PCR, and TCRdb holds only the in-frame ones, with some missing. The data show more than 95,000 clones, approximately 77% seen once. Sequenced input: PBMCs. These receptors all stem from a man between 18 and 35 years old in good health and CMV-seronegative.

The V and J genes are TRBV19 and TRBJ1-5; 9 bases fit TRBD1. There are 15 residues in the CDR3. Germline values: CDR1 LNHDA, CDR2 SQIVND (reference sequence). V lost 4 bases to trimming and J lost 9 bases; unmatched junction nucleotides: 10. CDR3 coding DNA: TGTGCCAGTAGTACTCCTGCCGGGACAGGGAGGCCCCAGCATTTT. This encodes CASSTPAGTGRPQHF.

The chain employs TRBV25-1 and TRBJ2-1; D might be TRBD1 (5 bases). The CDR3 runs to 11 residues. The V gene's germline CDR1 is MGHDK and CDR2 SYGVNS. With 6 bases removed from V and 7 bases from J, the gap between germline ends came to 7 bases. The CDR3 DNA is TGTGCCAGCAGCCACAGGAATGAGCAGTTCTTC. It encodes CASSHRNEQFF.

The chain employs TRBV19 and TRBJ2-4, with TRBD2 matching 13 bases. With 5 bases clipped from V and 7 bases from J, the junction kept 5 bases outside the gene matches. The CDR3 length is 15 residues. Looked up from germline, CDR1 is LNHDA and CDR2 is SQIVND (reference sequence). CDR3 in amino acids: CASSQLAGGWNIQYF. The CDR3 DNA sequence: TGTGCCAGTAGTCAACTAGCGGGGGGGTGGAACATTCAGTACTTC.

CDR3 bases: TGTGCCAGCAGCGTAGGAGGAAGGGAGATAGAGACCCAGTACTTC. Protein sequence: CASSVGGREIETQYF. The chain joins TRBV9 to TRBJ2-5, with D possibly being TRBD2 (5 bases). Germline V gene lookup returns CDR1 SGDLS and CDR2 YYNGEE. Trimming removed 0 bases at V and 4 bases at J, with 13 bases between. CDR3 length: 15 amino acids. Based on the CDR3 plus reference TRBV9 and TRBJ2-5, the full variable domain is DSGVTQTPKHLITATGQRVTLRCSPRSGDLSVYWYQQSLDQGLQFLIQYYNGEERAKGNILERFSAQQFPDLHSELNLSSLELGDSALYFCASSVGGREIETQYFGPGTRLLVL.

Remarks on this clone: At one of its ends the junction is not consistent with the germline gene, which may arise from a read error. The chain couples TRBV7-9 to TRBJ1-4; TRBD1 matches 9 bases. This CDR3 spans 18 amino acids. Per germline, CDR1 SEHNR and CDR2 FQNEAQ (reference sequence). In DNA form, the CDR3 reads TGTTCCAGCAGCTTAGGCTTTGGGACAGGGACCTCGGGCGAAAAACTGTTTTTT. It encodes CSSSLGFGTGTSGEKLFF.

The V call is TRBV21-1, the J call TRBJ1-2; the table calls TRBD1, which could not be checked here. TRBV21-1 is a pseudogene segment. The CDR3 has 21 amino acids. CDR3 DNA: TGTGCCAGCAGCGGTACGATAGTTTCAGGACAGGGGGCTTGGATCAGCTATGGCTACACCTTC. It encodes CASSGTIVSGQGAWISYGYTF.

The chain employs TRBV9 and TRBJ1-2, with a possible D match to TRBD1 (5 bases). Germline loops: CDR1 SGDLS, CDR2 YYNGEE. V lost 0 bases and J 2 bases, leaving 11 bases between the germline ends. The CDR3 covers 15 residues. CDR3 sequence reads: CASSVGETANYGYTF. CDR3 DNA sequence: TGTGCCAGCAGCGTAGGCGAGACAGCCAACTATGGCTACACCTTC.

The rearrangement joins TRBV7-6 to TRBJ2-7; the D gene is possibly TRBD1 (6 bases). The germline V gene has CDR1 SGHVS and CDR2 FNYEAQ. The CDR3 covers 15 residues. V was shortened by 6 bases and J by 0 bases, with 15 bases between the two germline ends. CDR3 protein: CASSSRQAGSYEQYF. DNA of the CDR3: TGTGCCAGCAGTTCAAGACAGGCGGGCTCCTACGAGCAGTACTTC.

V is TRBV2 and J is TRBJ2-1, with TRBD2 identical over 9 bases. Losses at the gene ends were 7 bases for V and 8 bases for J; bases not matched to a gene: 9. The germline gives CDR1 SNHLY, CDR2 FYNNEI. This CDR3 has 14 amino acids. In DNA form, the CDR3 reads TGTGCCAGCATGGGGCGGGGGGGGATGGATGAGCAGTTCTTC. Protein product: CASMGRGGMDEQFF.

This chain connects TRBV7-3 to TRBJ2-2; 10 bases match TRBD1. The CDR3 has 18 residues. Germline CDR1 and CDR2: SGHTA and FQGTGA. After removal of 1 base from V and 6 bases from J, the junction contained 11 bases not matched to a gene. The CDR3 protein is CASSLNPGQGMSPGELFF. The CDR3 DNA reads TGTGCCAGCAGCTTAAACCCGGGACAGGGGATGTCACCCGGGGAGCTGTTTTTT.

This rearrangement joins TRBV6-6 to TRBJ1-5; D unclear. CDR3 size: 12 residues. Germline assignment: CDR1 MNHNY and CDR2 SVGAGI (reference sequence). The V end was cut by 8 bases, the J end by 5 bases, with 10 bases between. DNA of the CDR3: TGTGCCAGCGACTCGTTCGATCAGCCCCAGCATTTT. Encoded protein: CASDSFDQPQHF.

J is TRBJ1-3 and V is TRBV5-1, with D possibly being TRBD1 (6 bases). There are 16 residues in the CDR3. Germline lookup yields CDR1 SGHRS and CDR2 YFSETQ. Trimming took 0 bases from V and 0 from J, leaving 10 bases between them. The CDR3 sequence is CASSLAGHSSGNTIYF. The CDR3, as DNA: TGCGCCAGCAGCTTGGCGGGACACTCCTCTGGAAACACCATATATTTT.

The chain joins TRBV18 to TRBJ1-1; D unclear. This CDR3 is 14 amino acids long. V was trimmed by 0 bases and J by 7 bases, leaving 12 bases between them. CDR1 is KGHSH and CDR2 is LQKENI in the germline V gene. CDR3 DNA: TGTGCCAGCTCACCACCGGTCAGAATGGTTGAAGCTTTCTTT. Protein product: CASSPPVRMVEAFF.

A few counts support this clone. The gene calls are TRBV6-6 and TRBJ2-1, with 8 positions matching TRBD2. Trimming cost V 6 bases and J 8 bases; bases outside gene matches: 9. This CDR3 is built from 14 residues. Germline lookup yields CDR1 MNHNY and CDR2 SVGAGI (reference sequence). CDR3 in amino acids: CASRTGTRVYEQFF. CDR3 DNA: TGTGCCAGCAGAACCGGGACTAGGGTCTATGAGCAGTTCTTC.

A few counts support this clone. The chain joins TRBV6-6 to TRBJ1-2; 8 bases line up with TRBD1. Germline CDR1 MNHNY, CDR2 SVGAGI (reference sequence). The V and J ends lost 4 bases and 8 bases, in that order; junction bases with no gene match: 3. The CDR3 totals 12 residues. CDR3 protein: CASSFTGGGYTF. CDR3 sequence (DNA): TGTGCCAGCAGTTTTACAGGGGGGGGCTACACCTTC.

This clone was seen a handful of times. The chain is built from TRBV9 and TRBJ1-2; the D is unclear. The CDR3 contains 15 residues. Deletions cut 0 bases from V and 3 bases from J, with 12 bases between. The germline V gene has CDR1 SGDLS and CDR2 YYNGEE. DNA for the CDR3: TGTGCCAGCAGCGTAGGGGCCACGATGCACTATGGCTACACCTTC. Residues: CASSVGATMHYGYTF.

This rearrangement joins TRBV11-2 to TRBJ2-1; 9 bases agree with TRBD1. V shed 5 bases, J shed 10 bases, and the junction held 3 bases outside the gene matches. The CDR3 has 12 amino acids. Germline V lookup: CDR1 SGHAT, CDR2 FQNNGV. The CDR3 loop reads CASSGGTGEQFF. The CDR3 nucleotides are TGTGCCAGCAGCGGTGGGACAGGGGAGCAGTTCTTC.

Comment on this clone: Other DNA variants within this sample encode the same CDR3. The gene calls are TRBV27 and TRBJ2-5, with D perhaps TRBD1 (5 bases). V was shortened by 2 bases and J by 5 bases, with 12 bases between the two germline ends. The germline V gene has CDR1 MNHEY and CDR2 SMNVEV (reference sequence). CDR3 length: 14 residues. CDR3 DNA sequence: TGTGCCAGCAGTTTAAGGGGTCGGAGCGAGACCCAGTACTTC. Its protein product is CASSLRGRSETQYF.

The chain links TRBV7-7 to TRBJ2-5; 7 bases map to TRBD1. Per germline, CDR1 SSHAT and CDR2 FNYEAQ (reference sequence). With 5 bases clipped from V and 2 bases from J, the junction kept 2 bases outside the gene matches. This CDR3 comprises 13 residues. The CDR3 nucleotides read TGTGCCAGCAGCATGACAGGGCAAGAGACCCAGTACTTC. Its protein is CASSMTGQETQYF.